The rows below give T cell receptor beta chains drawn from one sample of a study of chemoradiotherapy in HPV16-positive cancers. The assay was immunoSEQ multiplex PCR, and TCRdb's table has in-frame clones only and misses some. The sample gives approximately 20,000 clones, about 90% of which show up once; 4.5% to 7% is in the top ten. This sample comprised blood, obtained from a patient who underwent chemoradiotherapy. The receptors were sampled from a human donor with HPV-associated anogenital cancer. Each CDR3 is given without its conserved first and last residue. Clone size is stated in some rows and not others, as once, few, many or a class when expanded.

V	J	size	CDR3
TRBV5-1	TRBJ2-1	once	ASSPGQGMINEQF
TRBV2	TRBJ2-3	NA	ASSVAIAGGQGDTQY
TRBV9	TRBJ2-5	NA	ASTRTGRRQETQY
TRBV9	TRBJ2-7	NA	ASSVGDLGEQY
TRBV7-9	TRBJ2-3	NA	ASSLAGAQPTDTQY
TRBV30	TRBJ1-1	NA	AWSLGANTEAF
TRBV7-8	TRBJ1-5	NA	ASSIDRGYQPQH
TRBV11-1	TRBJ2-5	NA	ASSLVISGGARQETQY
TRBV6-1	TRBJ2-5	NA	ASSAEYPEGKTQY
TRBV5-1	TRBJ1-2	NA	ASSRDGVGGYT
TRBV10-2	TRBJ1-4	NA	ASSLAGGNEKLF
TRBV10-3	TRBJ2-5	NA	AISESVREETQY
TRBV4-1	TRBJ2-7	NA	ASSQEGKGGEQY
TRBV6-5	TRBJ2-5	NA	ASSYWDRYQETQY
TRBV2	TRBJ2-2	NA	ASSVEGGANTGELF
TRBV6-4	TRBJ1-2	once	ASSALQGSGGYT
TRBV6-1	TRBJ1-4	NA	ASSQQPVTNEKLF
TRBV2	TRBJ1-2	NA	AIIGVGGYT
TRBV11-2	TRBJ2-1	NA	ASSLGSGGDNEQF
TRBV6-5	TRBJ1-5	NA	ASSYRGTGNQPQH
TRBV11-2	TRBJ2-2	NA	ASSLGVGTTGELF
TRBV5-1	TRBJ2-2	once	ASSSGTGGAWTGELF
TRBV29-1	TRBJ2-7	NA	SVVPGSYEQY
TRBV5-4	TRBJ1-1	NA	ASSSYQDTEAF
TRBV5-5	TRBJ1-5	NA	ASSLRTSNQPQH
TRBV30	TRBJ1-1	NA	AWRPGHGGTEAF
TRBV29-1	TRBJ2-1	NA	SIVSTGELL
TRBV10-3	TRBJ2-1	NA	AISVSSGGTNNEQF
TRBV29-1	TRBJ1-4	NA	SAQRTPEKLF
TRBV5-4	TRBJ1-1	NA	ASSLTWQGITEAF
TRBV6-1	TRBJ1-5	NA	ASSWTGENQPQH
TRBV7-2	TRBJ2-1	NA	ASSTGQVGTSSV
TRBV6-1	TRBJ1-5	NA	ASSQASSDQPQH
TRBV6-1	TRBJ2-5	NA	ASSDNNRGETQY
TRBV19	TRBJ2-1	NA	ASSIGASGASNEQF
TRBV7-9	TRBJ2-2	once	ASSLSGQGNTGELF
TRBV7-2	TRBJ2-7	NA	ASSLASASSLDEQY
TRBV30	TRBJ2-7	NA	AWSVRARSYEQY
TRBV5-6	TRBJ1-2	NA	ASSLGPSYGYT
TRBV30	TRBJ1-1	NA	AWSGQGGTEAF
TRBV27	TRBJ1-1	NA	ASSLTPATEAF
TRBV9	TRBJ2-7	NA	ASSEGTGSSYEQY
TRBV5-4	TRBJ2-3	once	ASSPRLAGGNTDTQY
TRBV5-6	TRBJ2-3	NA	ASSLGGAGGNTDTQY